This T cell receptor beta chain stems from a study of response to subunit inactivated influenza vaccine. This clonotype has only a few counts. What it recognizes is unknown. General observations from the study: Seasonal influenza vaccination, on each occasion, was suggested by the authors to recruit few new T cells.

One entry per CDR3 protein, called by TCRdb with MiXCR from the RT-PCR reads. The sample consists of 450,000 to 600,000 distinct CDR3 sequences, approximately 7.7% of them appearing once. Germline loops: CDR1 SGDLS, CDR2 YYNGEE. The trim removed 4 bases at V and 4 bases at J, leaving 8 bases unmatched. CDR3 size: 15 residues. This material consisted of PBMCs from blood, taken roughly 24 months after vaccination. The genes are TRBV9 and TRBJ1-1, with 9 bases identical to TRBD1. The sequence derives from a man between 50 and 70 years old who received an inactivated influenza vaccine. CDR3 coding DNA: TGTGCCAGCAGCCCCCGGACAGGGGCCGTCACTGAAGCTTTCTTT. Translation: CASSPRTGAVTEAFF.